The source of this T cell receptor (beta chain) is a study of cytomegalovirus exposure and HLA in healthy donors. Study-wide findings and caveats: The study reported that TCR beta sequences accurately predicted HLA-A and HLA-B alleles in most subjects.

On this clone itself: Its specificity is not known.

The PCR made use of 60 Vbeta and 13 Jbeta primers. Profiling relied on immunoSEQ multiplex PCR, and the TCRdb table lists in-frame clones only, not all of them. The sample records around 120,000 clones, over 65% being singletons. This clonotype was sampled from a woman aged 40-49 years in good health and CMV-seropositive. The sequenced sample consisted of PBMCs.

CDR3 protein: CASRSGGAANYGYTF. DNA for the CDR3: TGTGCCAGCAGATCGGGGGGCGCAGCTAACTATGGCTACACCTTC. The V and J genes are TRBV7-2 and TRBJ1-2; weak D call: TRBD1 (6 bases). The CDR3 totals 15 residues. Deletions cut 6 bases from V and 0 bases from J, with 14 bases between. From germline, CDR1 is SGHTA and CDR2 FQGNSA. Full variable domain (missing parts from reference TRBV7-2 and TRBJ1-2): GAGVSQSPSNKVTEKGKDVELRCDPISGHTALYWYRQSLGQGLEFLIYFQGNSAPDKSGLPSDRFSAERTGGSVSTLTIQRTQQEDSAVYLCASRSGGAANYGYTFGSGTRLTVV.